The rows below give T cell receptor beta chains drawn from one sample of a study of T cells in Graves' hyperthyroidism and ophthalmopathy. Via MiXCR, TCRdb re-called the multiplex PCR reads, giving one row per CDR3 protein. The sample lists about 740,000 distinct CDR3 sequences, around 15% occurring once. The sequenced sample consisted of blood. These TCRs come from a young woman with Graves' hyperthyroidism. The CDR3 runs from the conserved cysteine through the conserved F or W. A D gene is named only where the DNA matches it firmly. The size of a clone is reported for some rows only, either as once, few or many, or as a class for expanded clones.

TRBV7-3	-	TRBJ2-5	few	CASSLSGPRETQYF	TGTGCCAGCAGCTTAAGCGGACCCAGGGAGACCCAGTACTTC
TRBV19	-	TRBJ2-7	few	CASSSRTRDEQYF	TGTGCCAGTAGTTCTCGGACCCGGGACGAGCAGTACTTC
TRBV7-7	-	TRBJ1-2	few	CASSLVHSEEAAKSGYTF	TGTGCTAGCAGCTTAGTTCATTCGGAGGAGGCAGCAAAATCCGGCTACACCTTC
TRBV19	TRBD1	TRBJ2-1	once	CASSRDGTEATYEQFF	TGTGCCAGTAGTCGCGACGGGACAGAAGCCACCTACGAGCAGTTCTTC
TRBV3-1	TRBD1	TRBJ2-3	-	CASSQDMSTGMEDTQYF	TGTGCCAGCAGCCAAGATATGTCGACAGGGATGGAGGATACGCAGTATTTT
TRBV20-1	TRBD2	TRBJ2-7	many	CSARAMREGPRYEQYF	TGCAGTGCTAGAGCGATGCGGGAGGGCCCGAGGTACGAGCAGTACTTC
TRBV12-3/TRBV12-4	-	TRBJ2-3	many	CASSPGLTTDTQYF	TGTGCCAGCAGTCCGGGACTTACCACAGATACGCAGTATTTT
TRBV28	TRBD1	TRBJ2-2	many	CASRKTGDLYHANTGELFF	TGTGCCAGCAGGAAGACAGGGGACTTATACCATGCGAACACCGGGGAGCTGTTTTTT
TRBV27	-	TRBJ2-7	-	CASSLTGLNLSYEQYF	TGTGCCAGCAGTTTAACGGGACTCAATCTCTCCTACGAGCAGTACTTC
TRBV7-9	-	TRBJ1-2	many	CASSLIIGGDGYTF	TGTGCCAGCAGCTTAATAATAGGGGGTGACGGCTACACCTTC
TRBV7-2	-	TRBJ1-1	few	CASSSEWALNTETFF	TGTGCCAGCAGCTCGGAGTGGGCATTAAACACTGAAACTTTCTTT
TRBV2	-	TRBJ2-5	-	CASSHRVETQYF	TGTGCCAGCAGTCACAGGGTGGAGACCCAGTACTTC
TRBV29-1	-	TRBJ1-2	many	CSVTNRALAHGYTF	TGCAGCGTCACTAACCGGGCCCTAGCACATGGCTACACCTTC
TRBV27	TRBD1	TRBJ2-7	many	CATSSWDRAYEQYF	TGTGCCACCTCCAGCTGGGACAGGGCCTACGAGCAGTACTTC
TRBV29-1	TRBD1	TRBJ1-2	many	CSVGQGNGGYTF	TGCAGCGTGGGACAGGGTAATGGTGGCTACACCTTC
TRBV2	-	TRBJ1-2	-	CATFDGGGINYGYTF	TGTGCGACGTTCGACGGGGGAGGGATTAACTATGGCTACACCTTC
TRBV4-2	TRBD2	TRBJ2-2	few	CASSQDRGLETGELFF	TGTGCCAGCAGCCAAGATAGGGGACTAGAAACCGGGGAGCTGTTTTTT
TRBV20-1	-	TRBJ2-5	-	CSARSGFGETQYF	TGCAGTGCTAGGAGTGGCTTCGGGGAGACCCAGTACTTC
TRBV11-2	TRBD2	TRBJ2-7	few	CASSLERGVYEQYF	TGTGCCAGCAGCTTAGAACGGGGGGTCTACGAGCAGTACTTC
TRBV6-1	-	TRBJ2-5	many	CASSEDPFQETQYF	TGTGCCAGCAGTGAAGACCCCTTCCAAGAGACCCAGTACTTC
TRBV28	-	TRBJ2-1	many	CASSRTVGGASPEWGNEQFF	TGTGCCAGCAGCCGGACGGTCGGCGGAGCGAGCCCAGAGTGGGGCAATGAGCAGTTCTTC
TRBV30	TRBD1	TRBJ1-5	many	CAWSGTGWQPQHF	TGTGCCTGGAGCGGGACAGGGTGGCAGCCCCAGCATTTT
TRBV24-1	TRBD2	TRBJ2-1	many	CATSAVIAGAVYEQFF	TGTGCCACCAGTGCCGTAATAGCGGGAGCGGTGTATGAGCAGTTCTTC
TRBV12-3/TRBV12-4	TRBD2	TRBJ2-7	once	CASSSEKPGLAISGQYF	TGTGCCAGCAGTTCAGAAAAACCGGGACTAGCGATCTCAGGGCAGTACTTC
TRBV29-1	-	TRBJ2-1	many	CSVEGQHLSSYNEQFF	TGCAGCGTTGAAGGACAGCACTTAAGCTCCTACAATGAGCAGTTCTTC
TRBV27	TRBD1	TRBJ1-1	-	CASGDRGRLTEAFF	TGTGCCAGCGGTGACAGGGGGCGATTAACTGAAGCTTTCTTT
TRBV6-1	TRBD1	TRBJ1-6	-	CASSEAGTVYNSPLHF	TGTGCCAGCAGTGAAGCGGGGACAGTCTATAATTCACCCCTCCACTTT
TRBV29-1	-	TRBJ1-4	few	CSIHAGDEKLFF	TGCAGTATTCACGCGGGGGATGAAAAACTGTTTTTT
TRBV6-5	-	TRBJ2-1	-	CASSFTGLAYNEQFF	TGTGCCAGCAGTTTTACAGGTTTAGCCTACAATGAGCAGTTCTTC
TRBV2	TRBD1	TRBJ1-2	-	CASSDGTGANYGYTF	TGTGCCAGCAGTGACGGGACAGGGGCTAACTATGGCTACACCTTC
TRBV19	TRBD1	TRBJ2-7	-	CASSSHRGRREQYF	TGTGCCAGTAGTTCTCACAGGGGGAGGCGCGAGCAGTACTTC
TRBV2	-	TRBJ1-5	many	CASSLRGTSLNQPQHF	TGTGCCAGCAGTCTCCGCGGGACGTCCTTGAATCAGCCCCAGCATTTT
TRBV18	-	TRBJ2-3	many	CASSPRDTATDTQYF	TGTGCCAGCTCACCAAGGGACACCGCCACAGATACGCAGTATTTT
TRBV7-2	TRBD2	TRBJ2-5	-	CASSSATSGAETQYF	TGTGCCAGCAGCTCTGCGACTAGCGGTGCGGAGACCCAGTACTTC
TRBV9	-	TRBJ1-2	-	CASSDGLTYGYTF	TGTGCCAGCAGCGATGGCCTCACCTATGGCTACACCTTC
TRBV12-3/TRBV12-4	-	TRBJ2-3	few	CASSLGTMPSTDTQYF	TGTGCCAGCAGTTTAGGGACTATGCCGAGCACAGATACGCAGTATTTT
TRBV6-1	TRBD1	TRBJ2-7	many	CASRMDRVTPYEQYF	TGTGCCAGCAGGATGGACAGGGTAACCCCCTACGAGCAGTACTTC
TRBV10-3	-	TRBJ2-1	few	CAISESFGAMDEQFF	TGTGCCATCAGTGAGTCCTTCGGGGCTATGGATGAGCAGTTCTTC
TRBV6-5	-	TRBJ2-7	many	CASSSGPGTAGGGYEQYF	TGTGCCAGCAGTTCCGGACCCGGGACAGCCGGGGGAGGATACGAGCAGTACTTC
TRBV7-9	-	TRBJ2-3	-	CASSLVQGGTDTQYF	TGTGCCAGCAGCTTAGTACAGGGGGGGACAGATACGCAGTATTTT
TRBV28	-	TRBJ2-7	many	CASSVTVSYEQYF	TGTGCCAGCAGCGTAACCGTCTCCTACGAGCAGTACTTC
TRBV27	TRBD2	TRBJ2-2	-	CASSSLAANTGELFF	TGTGCCAGCTCCTCGCTAGCGGCGAACACCGGGGAGCTGTTTTTT
TRBV12-3/TRBV12-4	TRBD1	TRBJ2-1	many	CATSGPGQGAWEQFF	TGTGCCACCTCAGGACCGGGACAGGGGGCTTGGGAGCAGTTCTTC
TRBV20-1	TRBD1	TRBJ1-5	few	CSTGQGANQPQHF	TGCAGTACCGGACAGGGGGCCAATCAGCCCCAGCATTTT
TRBV6-5	-	TRBJ2-7	few	CASSYTWGEQYF	TGTGCCAGCAGTTACACCTGGGGCGAGCAGTACTTC
TRBV20-1	TRBD1	TRBJ1-1	many	CSAREIQGARTEAFF	TGCAGTGCTAGAGAGATTCAGGGGGCGCGAACTGAAGCTTTCTTT
TRBV3-1	TRBD2	TRBJ2-3	few	CASSKPGLAGGRTDTQYF	TGTGCCAGCAGCAAACCGGGACTAGCGGGAGGACGCACAGATACGCAGTATTTT
TRBV29-1	-	TRBJ2-7	-	CSVTHTMTYEQYF	TGCAGCGTAACCCATACAATGACCTACGAGCAGTACTTC
TRBV15	-	TRBJ2-3	few	CATSSPSTDTQYF	TGTGCCACCAGCAGCCCGAGCACAGATACGCAGTATTTT
TRBV20-1	TRBD1	TRBJ2-1	-	CSARGQGARNEQFF	TGCAGTGCAAGAGGGCAGGGGGCTCGGAATGAGCAGTTCTTC
TRBV6-2/TRBV6-3	-	TRBJ2-7	once	CASSPAGTFLHGEQYF	TGTGCCAGCAGTCCGGCTGGGACTTTCCTCCATGGCGAGCAGTACTTC
TRBV28	-	TRBJ1-5	many	CASSLVVFSNQPQHF	TGTGCCAGCAGTTTGGTGGTCTTTAGCAATCAGCCCCAGCATTTT
TRBV30	TRBD2	TRBJ2-3	many	CAWKRREALTDTQYF	TGTGCCTGGAAGAGGCGGGAGGCCCTCACAGATACGCAGTATTTT
TRBV7-9	-	TRBJ2-1	few	CASSSTQYAQFF	TGTGCCAGCAGCTCGACCCAATATGCGCAGTTCTTC
TRBV10-3	-	TRBJ2-2	many	CAISEPTKNTGELFF	TGTGCCATCAGTGAGCCGACAAAGAACACCGGGGAGCTGTTTTTT
TRBV5-1	-	TRBJ2-7	many	CASSSRGPGEQYF	TGCGCCAGCAGCTCCAGGGGTCCAGGCGAGCAGTACTTC
TRBV7-2	TRBD2	TRBJ2-5	-	CASRFGTSGGQETQYF	TGTGCCAGCAGATTTGGGACTAGCGGGGGACAAGAGACCCAGTACTTC
TRBV13	-	TRBJ1-1	many	CASRRGSPNTEAFF	TGTGCCAGCAGGAGGGGGTCCCCTAACACTGAAGCTTTCTTT
TRBV2	TRBD2	TRBJ2-6	-	CASSRAGSGANVLTF	TGTGCCAGCAGTCGAGCGGGGTCTGGGGCCAACGTCCTGACTTTC